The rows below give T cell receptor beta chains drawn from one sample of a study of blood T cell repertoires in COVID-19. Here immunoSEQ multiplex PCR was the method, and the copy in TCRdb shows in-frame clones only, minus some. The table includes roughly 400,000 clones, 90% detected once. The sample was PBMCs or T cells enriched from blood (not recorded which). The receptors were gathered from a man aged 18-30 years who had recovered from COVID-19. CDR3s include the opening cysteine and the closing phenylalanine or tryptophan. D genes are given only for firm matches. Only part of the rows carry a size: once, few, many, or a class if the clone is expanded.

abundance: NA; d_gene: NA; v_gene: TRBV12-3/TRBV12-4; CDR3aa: CASSLSVNEQFF
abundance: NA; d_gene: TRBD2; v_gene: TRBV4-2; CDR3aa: CASSQVRLAGGQEQYF
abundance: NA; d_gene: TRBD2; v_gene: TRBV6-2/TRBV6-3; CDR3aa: CASSYFTGEGMFF
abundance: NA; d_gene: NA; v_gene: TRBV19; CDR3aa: CASTMESLPSSGNTIYF
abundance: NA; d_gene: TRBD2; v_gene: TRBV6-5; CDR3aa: CASNGRAGYEQYF
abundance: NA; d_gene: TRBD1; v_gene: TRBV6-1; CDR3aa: CASSEADRVEQYF
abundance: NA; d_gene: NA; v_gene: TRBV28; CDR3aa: CASIPGGTPHIKPGGNTIYF
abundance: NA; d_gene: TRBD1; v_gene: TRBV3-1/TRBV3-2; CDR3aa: CASSQGDRGPYGYTF
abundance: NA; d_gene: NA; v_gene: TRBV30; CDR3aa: CAWRLGGSGTEAFF
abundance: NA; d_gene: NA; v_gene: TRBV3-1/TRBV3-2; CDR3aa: CASSQDQGYTIYF
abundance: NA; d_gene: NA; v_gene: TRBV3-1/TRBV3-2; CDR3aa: CASSQAQGHIF
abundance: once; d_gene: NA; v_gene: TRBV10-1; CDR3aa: CASSVDQNYRKQFF
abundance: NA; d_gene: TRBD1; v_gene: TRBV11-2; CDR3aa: CASSSRDRGNSPLHF
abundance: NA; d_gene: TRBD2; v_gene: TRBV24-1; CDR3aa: CATAGLAIHEQFF
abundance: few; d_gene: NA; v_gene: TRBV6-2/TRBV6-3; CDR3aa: CASSKPSGGGRIRETQYF
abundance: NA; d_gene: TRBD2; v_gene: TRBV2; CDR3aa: CASSALAGVSYNEQFF
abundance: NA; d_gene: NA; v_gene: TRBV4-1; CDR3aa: CASSQDALYHEQFF
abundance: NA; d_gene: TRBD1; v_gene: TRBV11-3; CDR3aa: CASSSPKTGQWHGYTF
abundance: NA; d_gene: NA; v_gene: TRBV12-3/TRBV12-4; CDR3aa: CASSRVAEKLFF
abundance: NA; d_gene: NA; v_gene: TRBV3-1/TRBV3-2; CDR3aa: CASSQDRANTEAFF
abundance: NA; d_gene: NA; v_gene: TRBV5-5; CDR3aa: CASSFWGGTEAFF
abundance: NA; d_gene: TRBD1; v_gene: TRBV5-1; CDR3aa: CASSGRRDRGRINEQFF
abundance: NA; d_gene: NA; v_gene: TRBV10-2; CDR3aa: CAIQTGGLGGYGYTF
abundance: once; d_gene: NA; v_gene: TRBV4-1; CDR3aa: CASSQGRDSDQYF
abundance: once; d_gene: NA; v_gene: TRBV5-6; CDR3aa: CASSLGEQETEAFF
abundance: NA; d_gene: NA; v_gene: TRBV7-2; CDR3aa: CASSPRVSGLNTEAFF
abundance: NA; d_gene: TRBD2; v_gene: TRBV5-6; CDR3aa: CASSFLAGREQYF
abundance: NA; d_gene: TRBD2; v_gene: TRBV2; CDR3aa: CASLKGSSGLAVNTGELFF
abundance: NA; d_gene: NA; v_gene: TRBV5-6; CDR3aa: CASSYRDSRRGQPQHF
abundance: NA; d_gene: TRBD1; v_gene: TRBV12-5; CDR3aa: CASGLGRQGSNEKLFF
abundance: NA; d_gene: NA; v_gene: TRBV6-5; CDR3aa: CASSYIGERSGELFF
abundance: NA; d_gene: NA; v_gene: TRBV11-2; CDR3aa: CASSPRGNINNEQFF
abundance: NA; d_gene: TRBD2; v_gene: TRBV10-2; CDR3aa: CASSVAGAYNEQFF
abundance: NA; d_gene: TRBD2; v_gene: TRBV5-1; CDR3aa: CASSQELAGGGNEQFF
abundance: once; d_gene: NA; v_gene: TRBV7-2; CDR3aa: CASSSLAGDISPLHF
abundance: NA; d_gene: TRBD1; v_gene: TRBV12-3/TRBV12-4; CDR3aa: CASSLDGTEYF
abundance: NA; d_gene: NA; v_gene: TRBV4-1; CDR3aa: CASSQATTRELGEKLFF
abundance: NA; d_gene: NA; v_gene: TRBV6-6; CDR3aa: CASSYSGGNQPQHF
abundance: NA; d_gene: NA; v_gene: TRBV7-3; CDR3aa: CASSLYTGNTIYF
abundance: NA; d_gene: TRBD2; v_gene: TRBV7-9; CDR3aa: CASSLARASGSSEQFF